This T cell receptor beta chain was captured by sequencing in a study of T cell responses to AZD1222 COVID-19 vaccine. The CDR3 totals 15 residues. Germline-derived CDR1 and CDR2 are SGHKS and YYEKEE (reference sequence). The J segment lost 4 bases and the V segment lost 1 base, leaving 5 bases of the junction unmatched. The study's findings and limits: Nearly half of spike-specific TCRs reportedly go after variant regions that carry no mutations. Breadth and depth of Spike-specific TCRs rose after two AZD1222 doses. Repertoire collection took place solely once the T cell response had peaked. Clonal diversity may have been underestimated, and the donors were mostly white British, with more females than males.

About this clone itself: Its antigen remains unknown.

TCRdb's copy holds only in-frame clones and misses some; the assay was immunoSEQ multiplex PCR. The table lists 110,000 or so clones, around 89% of them singletons. This TCR was sampled from an adult who received the AZD1222 COVID-19 vaccine. Sequencing used peripheral blood, obtained 28 days after the second AZD1222 dose. V is TRBV5-5 and J is TRBJ2-3; 8 positions match TRBD2. For the CDR3, the DNA is TGTGCCAGCAGCTTGCAGCGGGAGATTGCAGATACGCAGTATTTT. Its protein product is CASSLQREIADTQYF.